This T cell receptor (beta chain) emerged from a study of PD-L1 blockade in urothelial cancer (dated by TCRdb to the late 2010s). With regard to the full study: Every patient began therapy in 2014 and was given atezolizumab 1,200 mg intravenously every 3 weeks. Somatic, immune and clinical correlates of response to PD-L1 blockade with atezolizumab in urothelial cancer were the focus of an exploratory multi-omic analysis. Under 30 patients had pretreatment blood TCR-seq, some 25 had at least one posttreatment blood collection, and some 25 had tumor TCR-seq. Pretreatment tumor samples and matched peripheral blood, collected serially before and after atezolizumab treatment, underwent TCR sequencing. Durable clinical benefit meant progression-free survival longer than 6 months, and TCR features were also tested against progression-free and overall survival. Blood samples were analyzed 3 weeks after the start of treatment (second dose) and 6 weeks after the start of treatment. Several patients achieved durable clinical benefit and approximately 20 did not. Patients had an ECOG performance status of 0 or 1 and had received between 0 and 3 prior chemotherapy regimens. Blood samples gave median yields of around 140,000 T cells and tens of thousands of unique TCRs, along with a median clonality of roughly 0.08. In the same patients who had TCR sequencing, pretreatment tumors also underwent whole exome sequencing and RNA sequencing. About 90% of the roughly 29 patients were identified as males with urothelial cancer of bladder origin, and a prior smoking history was reported by 18 of 29 patients.

Synthetic TCR analog templates were spiked into each PCR to estimate absolute template abundance from read counts. The immunoSEQ assay was used to amplify TCRbeta CDR3 regions from genomic DNA with bias-controlled V and J gene primers. Rearranged TCRbeta segments were sequenced at approximately 20X coverage. In the authors' own workflow: Clustering was used to correct sequencing errors, and CDR3s were annotated against IMGT so that V, D and J genes could be assigned. Only productive TCRbeta rearrangements were used in downstream analyses, excluding out-of-frame or stop-codon sequences. To compute clonality, Shannon entropy was normalized by the log of the number of unique productive sequences and then subtracted from one. Fisher's exact test with Benjamini-Hochberg correction, using a cutoff of adjusted p below 0.01, was how clones that differed between time points or between blood and tumor were identified. As stored in TCRdb, this immuneACCESS dataset retains in-frame rearrangements with V and J assigned. A fraction of the clones does not appear; measured against another copy, unresolved V genes explain less than half of the discrepancy, and the remainder lacks a known reason. V, J and clone size derive from that table, while D and trimming were established from the DNA sequence. The table for this sample lists more than 55,000 clones; more than 80% of them were counted only once. Roughly 5% of the sample rests with the top ten.

Comment on this clone: No cognate antigen has been identified for it. Base qualities were left out, and no much larger clone turns up one base away.

The paper's findings and limits, for the study overall: Because the sample size was small (n ≈ 30) and many of the analyses were exploratory, the results are meant to be hypothesis-generating. At 3 weeks after the start of treatment, tumor-associated TCR clones in peripheral blood had expanded more in patients with durable benefit (n of about 22, p = 0.022). Improved progression-free and overall survival was associated with having pretreatment peripheral blood TCR clonality below the median.

The CDR3, from cysteine to phenylalanine, totals 18 residues. The CDR3 DNA has 54 bases and is translated from base 1. From V the trimming removes 0 bases and from J it removes 7 bases, while the gene matches leave 15 bases of the junction unaccounted for. The germline V gene supplies CDR1 SGDLS and CDR2 YYNGEE. The time point label of this sample denotes: pretreatment peripheral blood. A total of roughly 31 patients with locally advanced or metastatic urothelial carcinoma, treated at Memorial Sloan Kettering on a trial protocol, made up the cohort. Peripheral blood mononuclear cells were collected pretreatment and during treatment, with between 1 and 8 total time points per patient. The Qiagen DNeasy Blood extraction kit was used to purify genomic DNA from total PBMCs and tumor samples. PBMCs were collected pretreatment and during treatment and were isolated and stored as previously described.

Sequencing used PBMCs, obtained around atezolizumab (anti-PD-L1) treatment. The chain was built from TRBV9 and TRBJ2-1, with 8 bases in between that match TRBD2. The sequence derives from a man between 65 and 80 years old with urothelial cancer. The CDR3 amino acid sequence is: CASSVATLSSGGPNEQFF. The sequence in DNA is TGTGCCAGCAGCGTAGCTACGCTATCTTCGGGGGGGCCGAATGAGCAGTTCTTC.